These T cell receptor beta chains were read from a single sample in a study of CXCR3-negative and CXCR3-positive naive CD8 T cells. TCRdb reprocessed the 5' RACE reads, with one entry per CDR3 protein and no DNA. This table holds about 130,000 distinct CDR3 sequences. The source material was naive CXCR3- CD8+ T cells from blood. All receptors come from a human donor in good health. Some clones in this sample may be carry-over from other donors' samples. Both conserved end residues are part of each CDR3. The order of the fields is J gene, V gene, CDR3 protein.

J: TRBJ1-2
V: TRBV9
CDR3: CASRRRSNYGYTF

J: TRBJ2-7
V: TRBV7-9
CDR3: CASSQTSGSYEQYF

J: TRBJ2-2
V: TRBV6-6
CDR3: CASRPDSERGGLAGELFF

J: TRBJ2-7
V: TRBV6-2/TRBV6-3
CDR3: CASSSGTVAYEQYF

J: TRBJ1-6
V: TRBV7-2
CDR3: CASSPDSYYNSPLHF

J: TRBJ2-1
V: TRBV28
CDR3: CASRPRSWGSSYNEQFF

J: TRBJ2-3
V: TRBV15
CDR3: CATSTLMSLSTDTQYF

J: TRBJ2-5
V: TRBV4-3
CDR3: CASSQDLRGGYQETQYF

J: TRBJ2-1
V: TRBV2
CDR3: CASRGTDLTSYNEQFF

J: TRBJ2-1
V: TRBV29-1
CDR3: CSVEEGSCNEQFF

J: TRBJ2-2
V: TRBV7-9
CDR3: CASSFEGAQDTGELFF